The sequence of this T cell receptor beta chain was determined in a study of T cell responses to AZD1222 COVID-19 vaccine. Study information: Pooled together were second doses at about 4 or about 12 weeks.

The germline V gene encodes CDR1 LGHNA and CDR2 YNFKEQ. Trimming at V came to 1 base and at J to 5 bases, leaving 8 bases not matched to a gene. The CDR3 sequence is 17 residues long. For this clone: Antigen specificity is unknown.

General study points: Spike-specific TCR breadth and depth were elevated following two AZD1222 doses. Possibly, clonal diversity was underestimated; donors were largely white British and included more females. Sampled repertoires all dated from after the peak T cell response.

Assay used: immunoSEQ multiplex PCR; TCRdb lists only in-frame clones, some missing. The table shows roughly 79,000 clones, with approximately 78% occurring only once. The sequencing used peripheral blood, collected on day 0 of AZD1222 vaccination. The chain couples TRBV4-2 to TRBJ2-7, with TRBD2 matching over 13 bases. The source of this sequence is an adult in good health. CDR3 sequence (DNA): TGTGCCAGCAGCCAAGGAACTAGCGGGAGGGGCGACCACGAGCAGTACTTC. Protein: CASSQGTSGRGDHEQYF.